These 28 T cell receptor beta chains came from one sample sequenced in a study of blood T cells in healthy people across ages. Combining a sample-barcoded 5' primer with a J-beta primer mix, a second PCR ran for roughly 7 to 11 cycles. TCRdb redid the calling of the 5' RACE reads with MiXCR, one entry per CDR3 protein. Of approximately 820,000 distinct CDR3 sequences in the sample, roughly 44% were seen once. Source material: blood. The receptors stem from a man aged 60 to 75 in good health.

The V gene is TRBV6-2 or TRBV6-3, the J gene TRBJ2-7, with 8 bases fitting TRBD2. Germline CDR1 and CDR2: MNHEY and SVGEGT. The V and J ends lost 7 bases and 2 bases, in that order; junction bases with no gene match: 7. The CDR3 runs to 14 residues. The CDR3 bases are TGTGCCAGCACCTCGGGGGGGCGAACCTACGAGCAGTACTTC. Translation: CASTSGGRTYEQYF.

This clonotype has at least ten counts. The chain has TRBV29-1 and TRBJ2-7; 8 bases are shared with TRBD1. Germline V gene lookup returns CDR1 SQVTM and CDR2 ANQGSEA. J was trimmed by 6 bases and V by 3 bases; bases with no gene match: 7. The CDR3 consists of 13 residues. CDR3 amino acids: CSVDRQGAGEQYF. CDR3 DNA sequence: TGCAGCGTTGATCGGCAGGGGGCTGGCGAGCAGTACTTC.

This clonotype was observed once. The chain uses TRBV6-2 or TRBV6-3 and TRBJ2-3; D is uncertain. V gave up 0 bases and J gave up 4 bases, with 11 bases separating them. There are 15 residues in the CDR3. The germline V gene has CDR1 MNHEY and CDR2 SVGEGT. DNA of the CDR3: TGTGCCAGCAGTTACTCGAGAGTGCCTGCAGATACGCAGTATTTT. This codes for CASSYSRVPADTQYF.

V is TRBV6-2 or TRBV6-3 and J is TRBJ2-1, with a possible D match to TRBD1 (5 bases). V lost 2 bases and J lost 8, with 25 bases in between. Germline CDR1 and CDR2: MNHEY and SVGEGT. The CDR3 runs to 18 residues. CDR3 amino acids: CASSYRGPTQGKGHEQFF. In DNA, the CDR3 is TGTGCCAGCAGTTACCGCGGACCTACCCAGGGAAAAGGTCATGAGCAGTTCTTC.

There are a few counts of this clonotype. The chain recombines TRBV6-5 with TRBJ2-4, with D perhaps given as TRBD1 or TRBD2 (5 bases each). CDR3 length: 17 amino acids. CDR1 and CDR2 (germline): MNHEY, SVGAGI. Deletions cut 4 bases from V and 13 bases from J, with 29 bases between. CDR3 residues: CASSSQTRSGPIGEQYF. The CDR3 nucleotides are TGTGCCAGCAGTTCCCAGACCAGATCTGGCCCAATAGGGGAGCAGTACTTC.

V is TRBV4-1 and J is TRBJ2-7, with D possibly matching TRBD1 (6 bases). The CDR3 runs 16 residues. The V gene's germline CDR1 is MGHRA and CDR2 YSYEKL. The V gene lost 3 bases and the J gene lost 7 bases, with 22 bases spanning the gap. CDR3 bases: TGCGCCAGCAGCCACCTAGCCAGGGGCGATAACAATGAGCAGTACTTC. Translated: CASSHLARGDNNEQYF.

This clonotype came up a few times. J is TRBJ1-1 and V is TRBV4-3; D might be TRBD1 (5 bases). Per germline, CDR1 LGHNA and CDR2 YSLEER. The CDR3 sequence is 16 residues long. V lost 0 bases, J lost 1 base, and 12 bases lay in between. CDR3 sequence (DNA): TGCGCCAGCAGCCAAGATATAGGGGCCTCGAACACTGAAGCTTTCTTT. Protein sequence: CASSQDIGASNTEAFF.

The genes are TRBV6-2 or TRBV6-3 and TRBJ2-3, with 11 bases aligning to TRBD2. V gave up 7 bases and J gave up 2 bases; unmatched junction bases: 8. There are 16 residues in the CDR3. CDR1 is MNHEY, CDR2 SVGEGT, per germline. CDR3: CASTPGLAVYTDTQYF. For the CDR3, the DNA is TGTGCCAGCACTCCGGGACTAGCGGTATACACAGATACGCAGTATTTT.

The chain joins TRBV30 to TRBJ2-7; 7 bases map to TRBD1. J was trimmed by 2 bases and V by 3 bases; bases with no gene match: 13. CDR1 and CDR2 (germline): GTSNPN, SVGIG (reference sequence). The CDR3 spans 16 residues. The CDR3 sequence is CAWSAPWDSKTYEQYF. In nucleotides, the CDR3 is TGTGCCTGGAGCGCTCCCTGGGACAGTAAAACCTACGAGCAGTACTTC.

In this sample, this clonotype turned up a few times. The J gene is TRBJ2-1, the V gene TRBV12-3 or TRBV12-4, with 8 bases matching TRBD2. The CDR3 sequence is 14 residues long. V lost 5 bases to trimming and J lost 9 bases; unmatched junction nucleotides: 9. This CDR3 reads CASSPSTSVGEQFF. The CDR3 DNA sequence: TGTGCCAGCAGTCCCTCGACTAGCGTAGGTGAGCAGTTCTTC.

The CDR3, as DNA: TGTGCCAGCAGCGTAGGTCGGGTCCAGGGCTATGGCTACACCTTC. Protein: CASSVGRVQGYGYTF. The chain is built from TRBV9 and TRBJ1-2, with D perhaps TRBD1 (5 bases). Looked up from germline, CDR1 is SGDLS and CDR2 is YYNGEE. The V and J ends lost 0 bases and 4 bases respectively, with 13 bases between them. The CDR3 runs to 15 residues.

The rearrangement uses TRBV6-5 and TRBJ1-2; D is undetermined. There are 15 residues in the CDR3. V dropped 3 bases and J dropped 5 bases, with 16 bases sitting between them. The V gene's germline CDR1 is MNHEY and CDR2 SVGAGI. In DNA, the CDR3 is TGTGCCAGCAGTTATTACCGGGTCGATGGATATGGCTACACCTTC. Translating it yields CASSYYRVDGYGYTF.

This clonotype was recorded a few times. V gene TRBV6-2 or TRBV6-3 combines with J gene TRBJ2-7; D is unresolved. The germline CDR1 and CDR2 sequences are MNHEY and SVGEGT. The CDR3 has 15 amino acids. V was trimmed by 7 bases and J by 0 bases, leaving 16 bases between them. CDR3 amino acids: CASNFYGSYSYEQYF. CDR3 DNA: TGTGCCAGCAACTTTTACGGGTCGTACTCCTACGAGCAGTACTTC.

The J gene is TRBJ1-6, the V gene TRBV9; 9 nucleotides line up with TRBD1. J lost 7 bases, V lost 4 bases, and 6 bases had no gene match. Germline CDR1 is SGDLS and CDR2 is YYNGEE. The CDR3 consists of 15 residues. CDR3 loop: CASSIRDRENSPLHF. DNA of the CDR3: TGTGCCAGCAGCATCCGGGACAGGGAAAATTCACCCCTCCACTTT.

This chain's CDR3 is CASSSRPPEQFF. The DNA for the CDR3 is TGCGCCAGCAGCTCAAGGCCCCCTGAGCAGTTCTTC. The chain couples TRBV4-1 to TRBJ2-1; D gene ambiguous. V lost 5 bases and J lost 9, with 11 bases in between. Germline V CDR1 and CDR2: MGHRA, YSYEKL. The CDR3 is made up of 12 amino acids.

The chain links TRBV15 to TRBJ2-7; D may be TRBD2 (5 bases). The CDR3 covers 14 residues. Germline CDR1 is LNHNV and CDR2 is YYDKDF (reference sequence). Deletions cut 1 base from V and 7 bases from J, with 14 bases between. CDR3 bases: TGTGCCACCAGCAGAGCTCCGAATAGCGAGGAGCAGTACTTC. Protein sequence: CATSRAPNSEEQYF.

This clonotype was detected only once. V and J are TRBV7-2 and TRBJ1-4; no clear D. Germline CDR1 and CDR2: SGHTA and FQGNSA. The ends were cut back, 6 bases at V and 1 base at J, with 6 bases in the middle. This CDR3 region has 13 residues. The CDR3 spells CASSSQTNEKLFF. DNA for the CDR3: TGTGCCAGCAGTTCCCAAACTAATGAAAAACTGTTTTTT.

V is TRBV7-2 and J is TRBJ1-2; D is unresolved. Trimming removed 1 base at V and 2 bases at J, with 5 bases between. The CDR3 spans 13 residues. From germline, CDR1 is SGHTA and CDR2 FQGNSA. This chain's CDR3 is CASSLERNYGYTF. The CDR3 bases are TGTGCCAGCAGCTTAGAACGGAACTATGGCTACACCTTC.

As for this clonotype: This clone may be a read error of a much larger clone one base away. The V gene is TRBV7-2, the J gene TRBJ2-5; D unclear. The germline CDR1 and CDR2 sequences are SGHTA and FQGNSA. The CDR3 contains 12 residues. The CDR3 DNA reads as TGTGCCAGCAGCTTGAGGCAAGAGACCCGGTACTTC. Its protein product is CASSLRQETRYF.

Remarks on this clonotype: The CDR3 does not close with the conserved phenylalanine or tryptophan, likely indicating a read error. The V and J genes are TRBV7-2 and TRBJ2-7, with D hard to call. The germline CDR1 and CDR2 sequences are SGHTA and FQGNSA. The CDR3 length is 12 residues. V lost 1 base and J lost 10, with 11 bases in between. The CDR3 here is CASSLEGRSQYL. CDR3 in DNA: TGTGCCAGCAGCTTAGAGGGTAGGAGCCAGTACTTG.

The chain combines TRBV14 with TRBJ2-3; 10 nucleotides agree with TRBD1. Germline V gene lookup returns CDR1 SGHDN and CDR2 FVKESK. V dropped 4 bases and J dropped 4; count of bases not matched to a gene: 8. The length of the CDR3 is 16 residues. Here the CDR3 DNA reads TGTGCCAGCAGCCCGAGGGACAGGGGTTTGGCAGATACGCAGTATTTT. This encodes CASSPRDRGLADTQYF.

Only a few counts were recorded for this clonotype. The rearrangement links TRBV27 to TRBJ2-7; 7 bases match TRBD2. Germline trimming cut 2 bases from V and 5 bases from J; bases unmatched to any gene: 6. This CDR3 spans 14 amino acids. CDR1 is MNHEY and CDR2 is SMNVEV in the germline V gene (reference sequence). CDR3 nucleotide sequence: TGTGCCAGCAGTTTACGAGCGGGGTTCGACGAGCAGTACTTC. This encodes CASSLRAGFDEQYF.

V gene TRBV6-5 combines with J gene TRBJ1-5; D remains unclear. Trimming stripped 2 bases from V and 9 bases from J, with 11 bases between. The CDR3 contains 13 residues. Germline CDR1 and CDR2: MNHEY and SVGAGI. In DNA form, the CDR3 reads TGTGCCAGCAGTTACCTTCAGGAGGGGCCCCAGCATTTT. Its protein is CASSYLQEGPQHF.

This rearrangement joins TRBV10-3 to TRBJ1-6, with no clear D. The CDR3 is made up of 13 amino acids. Germline V gene data show CDR1 as ENHRY and CDR2 as SYGVKD. V gave up 6 bases and J gave up 7 bases, with 10 bases separating them. This CDR3 is CAIRDVKNSPLHF. CDR3 sequence (DNA): TGTGCCATCAGAGACGTAAAAAATTCACCCCTCCACTTT.

In the case of this clonotype: A much larger clone lies a single base off, so this may be a read error. The chain carries TRBV7-2 and TRBJ2-4, with D possibly being TRBD1 or TRBD2 (5 bases each). Trimming pared 3 bases from V and 13 bases from J, leaving 13 bases between. This CDR3 region has 12 residues. CDR1 SGHTA and CDR2 FQGNSA come from the germline V gene. CDR3: CASSLVRDGQYF. The CDR3 bases are TGTGCCAGCAGCTTGGTCAGGGACGGGCAGTACTTC.

This chain connects TRBV7-2 to TRBJ2-7, with 10 bases matching TRBD2. V gave up 6 bases and J gave up 6 bases; unmatched junction bases: 11. The CDR3 is 15 residues long. In germline, CDR1 is SGHTA, CDR2 FQGNSA. CDR3 in amino acids: CASRPNAGTSAEQYF. The CDR3 nucleotides read TGTGCCAGCAGGCCTAACGCCGGGACTAGCGCCGAGCAGTACTTC.

There are a few counts of this clonotype. The rearrangement links TRBV20-1 to TRBJ2-3, with D maybe TRBD2 (6 bases). The CDR3 is 15 amino acids. In germline, CDR1 is DFQATT, CDR2 SNEGSKA (reference sequence). V lost 8 bases and J 5 bases, leaving 23 bases between the germline ends. For the CDR3, the DNA is TGCAGTCTCCGCGGGGCACCGAGGGGAGGAGATACGCAGTATTTT. Residues: CSLRGAPRGGDTQYF.

The chain uses TRBV7-2 and TRBJ2-3; the D is unclear. V lost 5 bases and J 6 bases, leaving 12 bases between the germline ends. The V gene's germline CDR1 is SGHTA and CDR2 FQGNSA. The CDR3 runs to 13 residues. The CDR3 spells CASSTKTGDTQYF. The CDR3 bases are TGTGCCAGCAGCACAAAAACGGGTGATACGCAGTATTTT.